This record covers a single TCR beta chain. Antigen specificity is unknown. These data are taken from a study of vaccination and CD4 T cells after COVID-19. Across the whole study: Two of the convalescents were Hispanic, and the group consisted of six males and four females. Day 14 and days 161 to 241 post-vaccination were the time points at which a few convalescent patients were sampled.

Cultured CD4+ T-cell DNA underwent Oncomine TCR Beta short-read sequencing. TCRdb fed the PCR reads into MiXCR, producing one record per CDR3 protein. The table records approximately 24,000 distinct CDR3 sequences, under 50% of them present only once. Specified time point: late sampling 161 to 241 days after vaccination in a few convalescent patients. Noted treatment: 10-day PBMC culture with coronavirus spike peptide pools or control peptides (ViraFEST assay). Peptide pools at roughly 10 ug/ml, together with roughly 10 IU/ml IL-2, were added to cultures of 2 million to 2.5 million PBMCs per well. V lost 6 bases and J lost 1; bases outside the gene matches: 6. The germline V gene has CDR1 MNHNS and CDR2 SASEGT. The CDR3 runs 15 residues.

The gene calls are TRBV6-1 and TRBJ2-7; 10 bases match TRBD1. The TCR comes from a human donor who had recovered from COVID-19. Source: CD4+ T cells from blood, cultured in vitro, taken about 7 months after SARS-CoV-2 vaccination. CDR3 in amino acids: CASRLDRGNSYEQYF. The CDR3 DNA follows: TGTGCCAGCAGACTGGACAGGGGGAATTCCTACGAGCAGTACTTC.